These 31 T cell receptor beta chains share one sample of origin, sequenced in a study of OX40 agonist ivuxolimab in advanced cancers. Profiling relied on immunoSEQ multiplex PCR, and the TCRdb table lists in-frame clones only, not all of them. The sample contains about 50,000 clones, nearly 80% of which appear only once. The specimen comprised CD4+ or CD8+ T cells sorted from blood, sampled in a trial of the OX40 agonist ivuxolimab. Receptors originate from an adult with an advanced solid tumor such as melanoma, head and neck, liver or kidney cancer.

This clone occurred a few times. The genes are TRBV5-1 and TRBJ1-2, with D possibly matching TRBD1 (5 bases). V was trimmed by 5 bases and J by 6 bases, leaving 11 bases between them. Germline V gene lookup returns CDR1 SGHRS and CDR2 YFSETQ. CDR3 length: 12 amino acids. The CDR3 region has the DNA TGCGCCAGCAGTGAGGGAGGGGATGGCTACACCTTC. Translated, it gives CASSEGGDGYTF.

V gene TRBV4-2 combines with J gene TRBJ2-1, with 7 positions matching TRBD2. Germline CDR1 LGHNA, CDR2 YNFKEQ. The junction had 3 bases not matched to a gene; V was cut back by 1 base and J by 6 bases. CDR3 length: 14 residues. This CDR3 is CASSQGSGLNEQFF. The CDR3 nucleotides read TGTGCCAGCAGCCAAGGTAGCGGGCTCAATGAGCAGTTCTTC.

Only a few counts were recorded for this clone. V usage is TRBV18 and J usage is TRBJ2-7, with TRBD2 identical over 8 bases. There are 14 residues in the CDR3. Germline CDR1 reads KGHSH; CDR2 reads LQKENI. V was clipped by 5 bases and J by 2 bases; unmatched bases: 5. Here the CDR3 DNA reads TGTGCCAGCTCATCGGGGGGGATCCCCTACGAGCAGTACTTC. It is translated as CASSSGGIPYEQYF.

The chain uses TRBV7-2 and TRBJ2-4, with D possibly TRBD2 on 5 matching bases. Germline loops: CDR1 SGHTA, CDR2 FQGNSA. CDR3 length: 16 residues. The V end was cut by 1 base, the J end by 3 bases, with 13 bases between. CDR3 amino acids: CASSLERSRVKNIQYF. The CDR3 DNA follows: TGTGCCAGCAGCTTAGAGCGGAGTCGGGTCAAAAACATTCAGTACTTC. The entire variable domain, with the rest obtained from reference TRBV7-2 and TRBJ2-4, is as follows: GAGVSQSPSNKVTEKGKDVELRCDPISGHTALYWYRQSLGQGLEFLIYFQGNSAPDKSGLPSDRFSAERTGGSVSTLTIQRTQQEDSAVYLCASSLERSRVKNIQYFGAGTRLSVL.

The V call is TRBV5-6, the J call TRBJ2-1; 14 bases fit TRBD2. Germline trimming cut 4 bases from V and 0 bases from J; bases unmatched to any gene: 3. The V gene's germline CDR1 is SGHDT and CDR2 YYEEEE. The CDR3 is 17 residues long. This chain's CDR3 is CASSPGTSGSSYNEQFF. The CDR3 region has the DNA TGTGCCAGCAGCCCCGGGACTAGCGGGAGCTCCTACAATGAGCAGTTCTTC.

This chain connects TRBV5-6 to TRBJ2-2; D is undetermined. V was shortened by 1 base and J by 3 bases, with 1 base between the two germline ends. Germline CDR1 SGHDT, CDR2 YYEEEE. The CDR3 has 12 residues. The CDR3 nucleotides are TGTGCCAGCAGCTTGTACACCGGGGAGCTGTTTTTT. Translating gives CASSLYTGELFF.

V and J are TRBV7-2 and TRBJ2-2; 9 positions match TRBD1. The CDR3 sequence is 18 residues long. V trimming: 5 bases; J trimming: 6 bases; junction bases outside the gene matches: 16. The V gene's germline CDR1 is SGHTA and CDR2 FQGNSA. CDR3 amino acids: CASSPGDRGWDSPGELFF. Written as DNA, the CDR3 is TGTGCCAGCAGCCCAGGCGACAGGGGGTGGGATTCGCCCGGGGAGCTGTTTTTT.

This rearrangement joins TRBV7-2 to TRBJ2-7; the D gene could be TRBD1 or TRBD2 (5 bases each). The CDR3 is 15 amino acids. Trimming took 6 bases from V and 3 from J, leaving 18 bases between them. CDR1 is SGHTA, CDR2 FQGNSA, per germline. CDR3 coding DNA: TGTGCCAGCAGGGAGAGGGGAGCGGTGGGCTACGAGCAGTACTTC. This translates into CASRERGAVGYEQYF.

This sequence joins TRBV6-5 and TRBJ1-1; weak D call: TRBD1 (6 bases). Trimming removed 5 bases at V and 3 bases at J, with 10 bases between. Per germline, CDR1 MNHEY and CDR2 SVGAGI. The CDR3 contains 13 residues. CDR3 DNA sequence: TGTGCCAGCAGTACCCGGACAGACACTGAAGCTTTCTTT. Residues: CASSTRTDTEAFF.

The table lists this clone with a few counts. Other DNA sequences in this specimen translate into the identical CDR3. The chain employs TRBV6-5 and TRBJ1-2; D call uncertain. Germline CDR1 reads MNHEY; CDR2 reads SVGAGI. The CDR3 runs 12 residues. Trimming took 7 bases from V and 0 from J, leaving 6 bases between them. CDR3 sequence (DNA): TGTGCCAGCAAAGGAACTAACTATGGCTACACCTTC. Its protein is CASKGTNYGYTF.

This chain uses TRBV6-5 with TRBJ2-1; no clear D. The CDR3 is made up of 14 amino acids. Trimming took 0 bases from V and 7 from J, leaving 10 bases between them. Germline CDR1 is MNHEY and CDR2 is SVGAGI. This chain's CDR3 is CASSYSAVINEQFF. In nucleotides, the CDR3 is TGTGCCAGCAGTTACTCGGCCGTAATTAATGAGCAGTTCTTC.

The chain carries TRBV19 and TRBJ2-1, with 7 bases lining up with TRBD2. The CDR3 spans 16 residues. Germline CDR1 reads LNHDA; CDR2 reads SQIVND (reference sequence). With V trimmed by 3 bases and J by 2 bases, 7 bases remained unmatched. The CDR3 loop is CASSIGRGSTYNEQFF. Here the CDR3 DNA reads TGTGCCAGTAGTATCGGGCGCGGGAGTACCTACAATGAGCAGTTCTTC.

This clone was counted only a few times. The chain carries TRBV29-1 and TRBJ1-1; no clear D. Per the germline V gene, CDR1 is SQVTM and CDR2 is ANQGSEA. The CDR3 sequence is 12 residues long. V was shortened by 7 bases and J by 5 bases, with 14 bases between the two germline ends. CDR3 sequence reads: CSALPSDTEAFF. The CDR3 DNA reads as TGCAGCGCCCTGCCTAGTGATACTGAAGCTTTCTTT.

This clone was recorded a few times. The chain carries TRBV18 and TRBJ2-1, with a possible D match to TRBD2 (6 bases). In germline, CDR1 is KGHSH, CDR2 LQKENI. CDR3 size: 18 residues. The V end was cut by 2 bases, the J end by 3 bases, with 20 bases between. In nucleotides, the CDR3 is TGTGCCAGCTCACCAGTAGACTTTAGCGGTGGATTCTACAATGAGCAGTTCTTC. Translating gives CASSPVDFSGGFYNEQFF.

CDR3 in DNA: TGTGCCAGCAGCCAAGCTTCAGGGTTATGGGAGACCCAGTACTTC. This gives the protein CASSQASGLWETQYF. The rearrangement uses TRBV4-2 and TRBJ2-5; a weak D match, TRBD1 (5 bases). This CDR3 has 15 residues. V was clipped by 1 base and J by 5 bases, with 14 bases between them. Per germline, CDR1 LGHNA and CDR2 YNFKEQ.

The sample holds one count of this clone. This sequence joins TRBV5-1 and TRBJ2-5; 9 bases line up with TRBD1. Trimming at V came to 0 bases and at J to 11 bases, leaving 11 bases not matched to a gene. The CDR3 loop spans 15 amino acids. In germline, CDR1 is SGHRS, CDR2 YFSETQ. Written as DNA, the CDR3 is TGCGCCAGCAGCTTGGAGGACAGGGGACGGCCTGGGCAGTACTTC. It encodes CASSLEDRGRPGQYF. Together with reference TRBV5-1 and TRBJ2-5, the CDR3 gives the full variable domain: KAGVTQTPRYLIKTRGQQVTLSCSPISGHRSVSWYQQTPGQGLQFLFEYFSETQRNKGNFPGRFSGRQFSNSRSEMNVSTLELGDSALYLCASSLEDRGRPGQYFGPGTRLLVL.

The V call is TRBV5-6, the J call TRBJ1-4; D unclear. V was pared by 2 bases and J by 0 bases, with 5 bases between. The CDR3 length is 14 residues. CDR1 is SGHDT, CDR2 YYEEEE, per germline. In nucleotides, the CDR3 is TGTGCCAGCAGCTTCAAGTCAACTAATGAAAAACTGTTTTTT. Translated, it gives CASSFKSTNEKLFF.

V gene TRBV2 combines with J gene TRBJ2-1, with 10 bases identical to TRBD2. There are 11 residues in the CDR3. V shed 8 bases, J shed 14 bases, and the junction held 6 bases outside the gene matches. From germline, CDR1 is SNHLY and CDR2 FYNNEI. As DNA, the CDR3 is TGTGCCAGCGCTAGCGGGAGTTGGGAGTTCTTC. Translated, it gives CASASGSWEFF.

CDR3 nucleotide sequence: TGTGCCAGCTCACCACTCCCACAGAAGACTCAGCCCCAGCATTTT. Protein product: CASSPLPQKTQPQHF. The rearrangement uses TRBV18 and TRBJ1-5; unclear D gene. This CDR3 has 15 residues. Trimming shortened V by 1 base and J by 6 bases, and 13 bases separated the two germline ends. Per germline, CDR1 KGHSH and CDR2 LQKENI.

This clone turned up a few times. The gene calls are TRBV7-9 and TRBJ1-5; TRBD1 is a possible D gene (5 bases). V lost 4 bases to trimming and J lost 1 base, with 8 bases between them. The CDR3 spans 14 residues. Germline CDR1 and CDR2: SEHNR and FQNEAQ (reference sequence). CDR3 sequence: CASSSTASNQPQHF. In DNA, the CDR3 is TGTGCCAGCAGCTCGACAGCCAGCAATCAGCCCCAGCATTTT.

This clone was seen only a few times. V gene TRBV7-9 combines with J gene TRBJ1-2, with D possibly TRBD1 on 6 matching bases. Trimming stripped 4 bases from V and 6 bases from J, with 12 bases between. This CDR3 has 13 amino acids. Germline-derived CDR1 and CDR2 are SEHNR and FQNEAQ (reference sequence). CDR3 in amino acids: CASSYGGRDGYTF. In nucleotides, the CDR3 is TGTGCCAGCAGCTATGGGGGGCGGGATGGCTACACCTTC.

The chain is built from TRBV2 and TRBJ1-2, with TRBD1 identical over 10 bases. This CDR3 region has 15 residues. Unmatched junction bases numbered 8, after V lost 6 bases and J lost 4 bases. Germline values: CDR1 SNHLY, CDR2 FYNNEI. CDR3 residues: CASSQGGQGSYGYTF. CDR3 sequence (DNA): TGTGCCAGCAGCCAGGGGGGACAGGGGAGCTATGGCTACACCTTC. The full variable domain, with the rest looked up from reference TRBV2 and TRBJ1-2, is EPEVTQTPSHQVTQMGQEVILRCVPISNHLYFYWYRQILGQKVEFLVSFYNNEISEKSEIFDDQFSVERPDGSNFTLKIRSTKLEDSAMYFCASSQGGQGSYGYTFGSGTRLTVV.

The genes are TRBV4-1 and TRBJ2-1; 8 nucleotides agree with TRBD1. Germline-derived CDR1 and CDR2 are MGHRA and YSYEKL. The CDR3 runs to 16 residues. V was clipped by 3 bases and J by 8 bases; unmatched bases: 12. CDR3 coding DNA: TGCGCCAGCAGCCAGACCCCAGGGGGCGGTTTGGATGAGCAGTTCTTC. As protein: CASSQTPGGGLDEQFF.

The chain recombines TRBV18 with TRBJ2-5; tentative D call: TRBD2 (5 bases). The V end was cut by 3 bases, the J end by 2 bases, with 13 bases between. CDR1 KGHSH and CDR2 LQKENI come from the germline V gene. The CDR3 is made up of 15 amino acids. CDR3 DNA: TGTGCCAGCTCACCGAGACGGGGTGAACAAGAGACCCAGTACTTC. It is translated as CASSPRRGEQETQYF. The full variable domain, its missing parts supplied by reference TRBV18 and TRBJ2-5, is NAGVMQNPRHLVRRRGQEARLRCSPMKGHSHVYWYRQLPEEGLKFMVYLQKENIIDESGMPKERFSAEFPKEGPSILRIQQVVRGDSAAYFCASSPRRGEQETQYFGPGTRLLVL.

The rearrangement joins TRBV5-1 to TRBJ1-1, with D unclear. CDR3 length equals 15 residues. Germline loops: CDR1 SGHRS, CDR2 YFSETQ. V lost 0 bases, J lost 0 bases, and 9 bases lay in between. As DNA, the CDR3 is TGCGCCAGCAGCTTGGGTTATGGGATGAACACTGAAGCTTTCTTT. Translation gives CASSLGYGMNTEAFF.

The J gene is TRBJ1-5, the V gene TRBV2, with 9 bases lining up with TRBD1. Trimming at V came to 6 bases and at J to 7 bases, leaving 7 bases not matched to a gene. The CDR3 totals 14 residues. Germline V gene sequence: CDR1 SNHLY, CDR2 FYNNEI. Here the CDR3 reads CASSGQGIGQPQHF. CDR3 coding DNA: TGTGCCAGCAGCGGACAGGGGATCGGACAGCCCCAGCATTTT.

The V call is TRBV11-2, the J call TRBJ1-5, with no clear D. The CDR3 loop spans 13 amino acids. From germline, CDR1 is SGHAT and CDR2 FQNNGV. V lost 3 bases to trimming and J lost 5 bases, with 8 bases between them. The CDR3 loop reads CASSFHIDQPQHF. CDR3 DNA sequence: TGTGCCAGCAGCTTCCATATCGATCAGCCCCAGCATTTT.

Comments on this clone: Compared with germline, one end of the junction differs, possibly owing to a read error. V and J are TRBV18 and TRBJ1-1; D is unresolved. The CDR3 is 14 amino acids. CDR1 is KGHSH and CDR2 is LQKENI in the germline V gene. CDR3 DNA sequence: TGTGCCAGCTCACCAGTTTCTCCTCCATCTGAATCTTTCTTT. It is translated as CASSPVSPPSESFF.

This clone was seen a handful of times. CDR3 nucleotides: TGTGCCAGCAGCTTATACAGGCCCCCCGAACAGTACTTC. Its translation is CASSLYRPPEQYF. This chain connects TRBV7-2 to TRBJ2-7, with D possibly TRBD1 on 5 matching bases. The CDR3 is made up of 13 amino acids. The germline V and J ends were trimmed by 2 bases and 10 bases, with 15 bases remaining between them. CDR1 and CDR2 from the germline V gene are SGHTA and FQGNSA.

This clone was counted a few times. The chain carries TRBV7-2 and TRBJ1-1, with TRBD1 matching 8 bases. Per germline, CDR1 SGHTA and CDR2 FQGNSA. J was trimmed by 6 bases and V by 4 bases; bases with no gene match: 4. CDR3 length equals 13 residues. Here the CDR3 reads CASSSTGGAEAFF. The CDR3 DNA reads TGTGCCAGCAGCTCCACAGGGGGGGCTGAAGCTTTCTTT.

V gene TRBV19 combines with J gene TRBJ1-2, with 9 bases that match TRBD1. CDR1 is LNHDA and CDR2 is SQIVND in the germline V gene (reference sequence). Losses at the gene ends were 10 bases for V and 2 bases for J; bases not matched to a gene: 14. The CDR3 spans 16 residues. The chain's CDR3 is CATSIGAQGANYGYTF. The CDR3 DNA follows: TGTGCCACCAGTATAGGGGCACAGGGGGCGAACTATGGCTACACCTTC. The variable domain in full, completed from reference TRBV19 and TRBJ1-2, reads DGGITQSPKYLFRKEGQNVTLSCEQNLNHDAMYWYRQDPGQGLRLIYYSQIVNDFQKGDIAEGYSVSREKKESFPLTVTSAQKNPTAFYLCATSIGAQGANYGYTFGSGTRLTVV.